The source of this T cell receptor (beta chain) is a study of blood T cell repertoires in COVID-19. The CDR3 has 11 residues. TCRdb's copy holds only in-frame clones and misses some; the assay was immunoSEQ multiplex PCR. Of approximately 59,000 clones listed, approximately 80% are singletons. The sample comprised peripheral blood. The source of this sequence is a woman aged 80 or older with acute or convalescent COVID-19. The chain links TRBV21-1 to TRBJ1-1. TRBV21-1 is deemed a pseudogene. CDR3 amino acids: CASSLDPEAFF. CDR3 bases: TGTGCCAGCAGCCTAGACCCTGAAGCTTTCTTT.